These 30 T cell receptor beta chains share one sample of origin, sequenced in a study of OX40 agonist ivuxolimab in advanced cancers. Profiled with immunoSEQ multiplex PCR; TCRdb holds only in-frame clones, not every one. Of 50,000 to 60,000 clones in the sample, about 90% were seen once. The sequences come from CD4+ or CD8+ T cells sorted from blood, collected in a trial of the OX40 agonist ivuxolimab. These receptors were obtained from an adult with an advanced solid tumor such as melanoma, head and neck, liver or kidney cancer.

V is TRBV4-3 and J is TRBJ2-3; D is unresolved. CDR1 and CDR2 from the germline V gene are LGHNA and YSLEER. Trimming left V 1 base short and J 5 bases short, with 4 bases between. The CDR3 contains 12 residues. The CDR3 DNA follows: TGCGCCAGCAGCCAAGTGTTAGATACGCAGTATTTT. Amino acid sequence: CASSQVLDTQYF.

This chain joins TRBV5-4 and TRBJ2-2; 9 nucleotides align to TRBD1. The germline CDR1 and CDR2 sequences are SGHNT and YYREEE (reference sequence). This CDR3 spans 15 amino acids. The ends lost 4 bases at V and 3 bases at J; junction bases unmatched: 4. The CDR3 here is CASSLWTGDTGELFF. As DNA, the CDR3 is TGTGCCAGCAGCCTTTGGACAGGGGACACCGGGGAGCTGTTTTTT.

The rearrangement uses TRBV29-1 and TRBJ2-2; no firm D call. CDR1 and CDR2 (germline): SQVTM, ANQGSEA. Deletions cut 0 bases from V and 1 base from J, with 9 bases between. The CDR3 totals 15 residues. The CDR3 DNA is TGCAGCGTTGAAGATGAGAGACTGAACACCGGGGAGCTGTTTTTT. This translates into CSVEDERLNTGELFF.

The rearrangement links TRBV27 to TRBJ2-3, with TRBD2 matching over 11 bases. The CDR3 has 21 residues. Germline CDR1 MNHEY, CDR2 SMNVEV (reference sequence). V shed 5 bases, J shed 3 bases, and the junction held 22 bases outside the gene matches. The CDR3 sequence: CASSKSSRTSGQGVRTDTQYF. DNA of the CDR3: TGTGCCAGCAGTAAATCTTCCCGGACTAGCGGGCAGGGGGTTAGGACAGATACGCAGTATTTT.

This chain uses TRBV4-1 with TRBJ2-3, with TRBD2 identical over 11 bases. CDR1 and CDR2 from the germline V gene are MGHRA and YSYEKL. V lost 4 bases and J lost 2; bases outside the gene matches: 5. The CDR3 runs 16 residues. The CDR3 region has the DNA TGCGCCAGCAGCCCGGGACTAGCGGATATCACAGATACGCAGTATTTT. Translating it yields CASSPGLADITDTQYF.

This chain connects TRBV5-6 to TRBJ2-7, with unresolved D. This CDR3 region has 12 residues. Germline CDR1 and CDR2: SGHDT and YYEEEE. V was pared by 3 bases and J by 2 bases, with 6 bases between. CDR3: CASSYGPYEQYF. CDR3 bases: TGTGCCAGCAGCTATGGACCCTACGAGCAGTACTTC.

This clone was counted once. The CDR3 DNA follows: TGTGCCAGTAGTATTTGGGGACAGGGCCAAGAGACCCAGTACTTC. Translating gives CASSIWGQGQETQYF. The chain combines TRBV19 with TRBJ2-5; 9 bases line up with TRBD1. The CDR3 is 15 residues long. CDR1 is LNHDA, CDR2 SQIVND, per germline (reference sequence). With 3 bases clipped from V and 1 base from J, the junction kept 3 bases outside the gene matches.

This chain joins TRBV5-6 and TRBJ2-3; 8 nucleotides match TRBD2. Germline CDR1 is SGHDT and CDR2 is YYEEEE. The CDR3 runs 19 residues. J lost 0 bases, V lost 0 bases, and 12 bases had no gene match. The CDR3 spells CASSLAAGGAITSTDTQYF. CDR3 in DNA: TGTGCCAGCAGCTTGGCGGCGGGGGGCGCCATTACTAGCACAGATACGCAGTATTTT.

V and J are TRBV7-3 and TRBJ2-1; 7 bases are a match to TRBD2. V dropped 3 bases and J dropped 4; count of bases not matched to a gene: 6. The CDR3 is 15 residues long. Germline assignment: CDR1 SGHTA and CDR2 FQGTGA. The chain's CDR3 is CASSFSAGEYNEQFF. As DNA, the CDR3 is TGTGCCAGCAGCTTTAGCGCGGGGGAGTACAATGAGCAGTTCTTC.

The CDR3 reads CASSEEEGAGGFGNEQFF. CDR3 nucleotide sequence: TGTGCCAGCAGTGAAGAAGAGGGGGCAGGGGGCTTCGGGAATGAGCAGTTCTTC. The genes are TRBV6-1 and TRBJ2-1; TRBD1 aligns across 8 bases. J lost 7 bases, V lost 1 base, and 15 bases had no gene match. CDR1 is MNHNS and CDR2 is SASEGT in the germline V gene. This CDR3 contains 18 residues.

The CDR3 bases are TGCGCCAGCAGCTTGACGCCTAGCGGGAGTCTTTCCTACAATGAGCAGTTCTTC. This encodes CASSLTPSGSLSYNEQFF. This rearrangement joins TRBV5-1 to TRBJ2-1; 10 bases fit TRBD2. CDR1 is SGHRS and CDR2 is YFSETQ in the germline V gene. Losses at the gene ends were 1 base for V and 1 base for J; bases not matched to a gene: 8. The CDR3 has 18 amino acids.

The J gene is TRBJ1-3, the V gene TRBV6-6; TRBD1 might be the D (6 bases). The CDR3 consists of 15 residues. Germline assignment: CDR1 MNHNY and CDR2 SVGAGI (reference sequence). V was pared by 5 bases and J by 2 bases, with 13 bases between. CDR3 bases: TGTGCCAGCAGTCAACCCCGGGACACTGGAAACACCATATATTTT. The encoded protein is CASSQPRDTGNTIYF.

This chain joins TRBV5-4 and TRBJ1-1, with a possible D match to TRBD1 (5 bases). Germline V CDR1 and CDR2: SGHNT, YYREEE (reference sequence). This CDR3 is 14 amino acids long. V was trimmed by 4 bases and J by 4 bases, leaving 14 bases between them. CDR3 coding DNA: TGTGCCAGCAGCACCGAGACAGAGCTCACTGAAGCTTTCTTT. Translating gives CASSTETELTEAFF. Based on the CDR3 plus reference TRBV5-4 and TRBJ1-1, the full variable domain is ETGVTQSPTHLIKTRGQQVTLRCSSQSGHNTVSWYQQALGQGPQFIFQYYREEENGRGNFPPRFSGLQFPNYSSELNVNALELDDSALYLCASSTETELTEAFFGQGTRLTVV.

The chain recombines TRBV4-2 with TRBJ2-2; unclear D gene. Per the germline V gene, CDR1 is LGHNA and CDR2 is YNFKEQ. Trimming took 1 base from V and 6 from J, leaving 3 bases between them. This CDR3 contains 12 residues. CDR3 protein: CASSQAPGELFF. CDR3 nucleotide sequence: TGTGCCAGCAGCCAAGCCCCCGGGGAGCTGTTTTTT.

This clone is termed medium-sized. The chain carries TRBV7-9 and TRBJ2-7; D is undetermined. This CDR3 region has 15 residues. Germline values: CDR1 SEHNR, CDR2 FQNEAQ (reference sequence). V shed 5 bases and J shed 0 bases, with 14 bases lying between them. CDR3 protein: CASSPPDGSSYEQYF. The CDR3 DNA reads TGTGCCAGCAGCCCCCCCGACGGATCCTCCTACGAGCAGTACTTC. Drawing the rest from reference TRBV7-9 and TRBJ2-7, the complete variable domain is DTGVSQNPRHKITKRGQNVTFRCDPISEHNRLYWYRQTLGQGPEFLTYFQNEAQLEKSRLLSDRFSAERPKGSFSTLEIQRTEQGDSAMYLCASSPPDGSSYEQYFGPGTRLTVT.

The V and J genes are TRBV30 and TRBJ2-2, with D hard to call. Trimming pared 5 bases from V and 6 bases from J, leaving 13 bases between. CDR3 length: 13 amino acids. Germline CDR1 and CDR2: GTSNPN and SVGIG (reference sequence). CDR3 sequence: CAWGARYAGELFF. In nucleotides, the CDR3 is TGTGCCTGGGGAGCCCGGTATGCCGGGGAGCTGTTTTTT.

CDR3 amino acids: CASSLVGQGTDTQYF. For the CDR3, the DNA is TGTGCCAGCAGCTTAGTGGGACAGGGTACAGATACGCAGTATTTT. V gene TRBV7-2 combines with J gene TRBJ2-3; TRBD1 matches at 9 bases. The CDR3 extends over 15 amino acids. V trimming: 1 base; J trimming: 3 bases; junction bases outside the gene matches: 2. CDR1 is SGHTA and CDR2 is FQGNSA in the germline V gene.

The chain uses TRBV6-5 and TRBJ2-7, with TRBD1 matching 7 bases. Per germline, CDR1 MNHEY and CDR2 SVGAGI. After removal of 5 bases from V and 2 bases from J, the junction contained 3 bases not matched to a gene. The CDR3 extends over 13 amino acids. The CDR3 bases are TGTGCCAGCAGTCAAGACAGGGCCTACGAGCAGTACTTC. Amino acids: CASSQDRAYEQYF.

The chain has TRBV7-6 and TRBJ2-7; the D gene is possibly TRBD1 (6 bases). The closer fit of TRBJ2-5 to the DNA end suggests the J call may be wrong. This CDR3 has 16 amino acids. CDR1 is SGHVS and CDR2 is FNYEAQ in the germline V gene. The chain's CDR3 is CASSLTQGGFLETQYF. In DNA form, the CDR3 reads TGTGCCAGCAGCTTAACACAGGGCGGATTCTTAGAGACCCAGTACTTC.

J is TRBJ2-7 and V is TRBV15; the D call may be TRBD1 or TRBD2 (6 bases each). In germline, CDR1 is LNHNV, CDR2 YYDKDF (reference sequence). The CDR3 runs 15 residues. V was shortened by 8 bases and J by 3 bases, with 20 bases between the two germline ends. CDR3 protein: CATAKKYREVYEQYF. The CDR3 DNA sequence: TGTGCCACCGCTAAAAAATACAGGGAGGTCTACGAGCAGTACTTC.

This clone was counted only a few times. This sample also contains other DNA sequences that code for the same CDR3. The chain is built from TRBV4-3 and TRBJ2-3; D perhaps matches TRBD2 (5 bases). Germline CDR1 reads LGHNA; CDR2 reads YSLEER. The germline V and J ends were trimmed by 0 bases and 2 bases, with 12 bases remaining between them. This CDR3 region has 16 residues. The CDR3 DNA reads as TGCGCCAGCAGCCAAGATACGGCGGGCCTCACAGATACGCAGTATTTT. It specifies CASSQDTAGLTDTQYF.

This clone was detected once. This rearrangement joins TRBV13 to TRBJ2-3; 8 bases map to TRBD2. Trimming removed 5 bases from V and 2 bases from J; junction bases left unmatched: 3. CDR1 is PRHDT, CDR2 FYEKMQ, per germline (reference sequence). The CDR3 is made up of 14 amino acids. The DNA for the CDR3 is TGTGCCAGCAGCCCACTAGCGGACACAGATACGCAGTATTTT. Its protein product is CASSPLADTDTQYF.

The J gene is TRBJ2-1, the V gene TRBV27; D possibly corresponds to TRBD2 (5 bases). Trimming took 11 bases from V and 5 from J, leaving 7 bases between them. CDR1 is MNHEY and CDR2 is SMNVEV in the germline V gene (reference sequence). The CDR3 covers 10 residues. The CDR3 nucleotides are TGTGCCTCCGGGAACAATGAGCAGTTCTTC. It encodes CASGNNEQFF.

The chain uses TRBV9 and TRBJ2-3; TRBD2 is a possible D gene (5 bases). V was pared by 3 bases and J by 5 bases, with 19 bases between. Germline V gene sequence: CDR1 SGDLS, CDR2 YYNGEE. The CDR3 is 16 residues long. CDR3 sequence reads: CASSDTREDSRDTQYF. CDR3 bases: TGTGCCAGCAGCGACACCCGGGAAGATTCAAGAGATACGCAGTATTTT.

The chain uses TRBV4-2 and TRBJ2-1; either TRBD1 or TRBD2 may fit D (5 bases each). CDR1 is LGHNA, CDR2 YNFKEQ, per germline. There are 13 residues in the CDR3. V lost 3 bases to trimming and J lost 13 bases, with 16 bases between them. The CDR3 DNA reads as TGTGCCAGCAGCCATCCCCGGGACCCCATACAGTTCTTC. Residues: CASSHPRDPIQFF.

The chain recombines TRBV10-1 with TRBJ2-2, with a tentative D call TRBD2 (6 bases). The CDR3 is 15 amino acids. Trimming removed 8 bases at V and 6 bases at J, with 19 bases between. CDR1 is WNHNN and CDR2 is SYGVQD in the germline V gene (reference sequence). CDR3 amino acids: CASSWAASGAGELFF. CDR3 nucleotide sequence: TGCGCCAGCTCCTGGGCAGCTTCGGGGGCCGGGGAGCTGTTTTTT.

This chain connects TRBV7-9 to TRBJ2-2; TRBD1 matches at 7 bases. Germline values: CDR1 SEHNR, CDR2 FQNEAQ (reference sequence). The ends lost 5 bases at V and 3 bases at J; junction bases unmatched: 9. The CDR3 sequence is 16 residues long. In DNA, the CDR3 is TGTGCCAGCAGCACCACCACAGGGGTGGACACCGGGGAGCTGTTTTTT. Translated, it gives CASSTTTGVDTGELFF.

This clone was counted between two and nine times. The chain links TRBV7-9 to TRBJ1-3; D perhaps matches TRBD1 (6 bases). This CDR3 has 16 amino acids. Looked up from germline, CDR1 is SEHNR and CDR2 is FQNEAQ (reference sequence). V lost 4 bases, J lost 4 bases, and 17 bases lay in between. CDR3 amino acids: CASSSDERGIGNTIYF. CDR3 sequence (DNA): TGTGCCAGCAGCTCAGACGAAAGGGGGATCGGAAACACCATATATTTT. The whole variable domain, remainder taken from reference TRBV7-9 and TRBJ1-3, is DTGVSQNPRHKITKRGQNVTFRCDPISEHNRLYWYRQTLGQGPEFLTYFQNEAQLEKSRLLSDRFSAERPKGSFSTLEIQRTEQGDSAMYLCASSSDERGIGNTIYFGEGSWLTVV.

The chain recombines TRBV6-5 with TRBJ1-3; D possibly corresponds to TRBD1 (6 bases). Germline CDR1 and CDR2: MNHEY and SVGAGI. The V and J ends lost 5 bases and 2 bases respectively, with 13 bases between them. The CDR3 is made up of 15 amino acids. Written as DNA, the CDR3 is TGTGCCAGCAGTCAACCCCGGGACACTGGAAACACCATATATTTT. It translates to CASSQPRDTGNTIYF.

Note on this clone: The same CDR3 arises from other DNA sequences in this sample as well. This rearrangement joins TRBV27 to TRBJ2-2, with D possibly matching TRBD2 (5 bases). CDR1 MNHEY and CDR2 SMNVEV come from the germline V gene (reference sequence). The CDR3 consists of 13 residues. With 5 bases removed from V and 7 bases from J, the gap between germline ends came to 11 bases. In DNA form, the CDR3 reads TGTGCCAGCAGTCTAATGGAGGACGGGGAGCTGTTTTTT. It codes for CASSLMEDGELFF.